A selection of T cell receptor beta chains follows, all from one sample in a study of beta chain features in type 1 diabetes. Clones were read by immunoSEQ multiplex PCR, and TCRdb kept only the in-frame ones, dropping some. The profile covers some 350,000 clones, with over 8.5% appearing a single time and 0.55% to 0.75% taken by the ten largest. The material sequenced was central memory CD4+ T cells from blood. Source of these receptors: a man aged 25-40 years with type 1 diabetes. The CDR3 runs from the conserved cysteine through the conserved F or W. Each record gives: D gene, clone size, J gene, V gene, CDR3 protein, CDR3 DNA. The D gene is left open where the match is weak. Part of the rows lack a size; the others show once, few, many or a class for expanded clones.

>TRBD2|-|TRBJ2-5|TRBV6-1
CASSLAGGRQETQYF
TGTGCCAGCAGTTTAGCGGGAGGACGTCAAGAGACCCAGTACTTC
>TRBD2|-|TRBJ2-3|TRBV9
CASSASGSPTDTQYF
TGTGCCAGCAGCGCGAGCGGGAGTCCCACAGATACGCAGTATTTT
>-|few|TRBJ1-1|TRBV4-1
CASSHPRLNTEAFF
TGCGCCAGCAGCCACCCCAGGTTGAACACTGAAGCTTTCTTT
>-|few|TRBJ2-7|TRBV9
CASSPWDRKGEQYF
TGTGCCAGCAGCCCGTGGGACCGGAAGGGCGAGCAGTACTTC
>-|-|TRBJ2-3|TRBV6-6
CAIGGSVTDTQYF
TGTGCCATAGGCGGTAGCGTCACAGATACGCAGTATTTT
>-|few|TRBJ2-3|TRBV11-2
CASSLTGPRLTDTQYF
TGTGCCAGCAGCCTTACGGGTCCCCGCCTCACAGATACGCAGTATTTT
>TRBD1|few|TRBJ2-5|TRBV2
CASSEQRAGGLETQYF
TGTGCCAGCAGTGAACAGAGGGCAGGGGGCTTAGAGACCCAGTACTTC
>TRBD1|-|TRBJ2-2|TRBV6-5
CASSQPTGAGGELFF
TGTGCCAGCAGTCAACCGACAGGGGCAGGCGGGGAGCTGTTTTTT
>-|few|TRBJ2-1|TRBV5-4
CASSQSPNEQFF
TGTGCCAGCAGCCAGTCCCCGAATGAGCAGTTCTTC
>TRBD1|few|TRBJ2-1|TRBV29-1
CSVEGDRNNEQFF
TGCAGCGTTGAAGGGGACAGGAACAATGAGCAGTTCTTC
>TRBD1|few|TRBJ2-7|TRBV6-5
CASSTQGYDEQYF
TGTGCCAGTAGCACACAGGGGTACGACGAGCAGTACTTC
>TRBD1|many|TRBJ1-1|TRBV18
CASSSRQGMDTEAFF
TGTGCCAGCTCATCTAGACAGGGGATGGACACTGAAGCTTTCTTT
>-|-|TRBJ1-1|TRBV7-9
CASSLTGLNTEAFF
TGTGCCAGCAGCTTAACAGGCCTGAACACTGAAGCTTTCTTT
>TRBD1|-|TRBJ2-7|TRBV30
CAWSRTGVLGEQYF
TGTGCCTGGAGTAGGACAGGGGTGCTTGGGGAGCAGTACTTC
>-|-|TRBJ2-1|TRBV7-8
CASSLGQNNEQFF
TGTGCCAGCAGCCTCGGACAGAACAATGAGCAGTTCTTC
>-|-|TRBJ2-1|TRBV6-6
CASSGSGMSYNEQFF
TGTGCCAGCAGTGGCTCCGGGATGTCATACAATGAGCAGTTCTTC
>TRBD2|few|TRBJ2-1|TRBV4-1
CAGARGSSYNEQFF
TGCGCCGGTGCCCGCGGGAGTTCCTACAATGAGCAGTTCTTC
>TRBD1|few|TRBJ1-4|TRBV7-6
CASSPRGPTDEKLFF
TGTGCCAGCAGCCCGAGGGGGCCCACCGATGAAAAACTGTTTTTT
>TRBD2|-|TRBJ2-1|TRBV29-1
CSVGTAAGGDEQFF
TGCAGCGTCGGAACCGCCGCGGGGGGGGATGAGCAGTTCTTC
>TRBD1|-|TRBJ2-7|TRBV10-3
CAISESWRNRGYEQYF
TGTGCCATCAGTGAGTCATGGAGGAACAGGGGCTACGAGCAGTACTTC
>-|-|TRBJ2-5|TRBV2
CASSYTGSLQETQYF
TGTGCCAGCAGCTATACAGGGTCCCTTCAAGAGACCCAGTACTTC
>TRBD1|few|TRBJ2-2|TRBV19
CASSKGTANTGELFF
TGTGCCAGTAGTAAGGGGACAGCGAACACCGGGGAGCTGTTTTTT
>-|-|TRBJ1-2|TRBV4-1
CASSQETVGTPFNYGYTF
TGCGCCAGCAGCCAAGAAACGGTAGGGACTCCATTTAACTATGGCTACACCTTC
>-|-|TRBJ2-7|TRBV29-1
CSVEEPVRYEQYF
TGCAGCGTTGAAGAGCCGGTCCGGTACGAGCAGTACTTC
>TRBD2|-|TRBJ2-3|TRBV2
CASNGLAGRTDTQYF
TGTGCCAGCAACGGACTAGCGGGGCGCACAGATACGCAGTATTTT
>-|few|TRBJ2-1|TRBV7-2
CASSPEVWRSYNEQFF
TGTGCCAGCAGCCCCGAAGTGTGGCGGTCCTACAATGAGCAGTTCTTC
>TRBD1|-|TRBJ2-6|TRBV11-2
CASSTGGWSGANVLTF
TGTGCCAGCAGCACAGGGGGCTGGTCTGGGGCCAACGTCCTGACTTTC
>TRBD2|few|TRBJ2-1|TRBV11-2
CASSFGTRDEQFF
TGTGCCAGCAGCTTTGGGACTAGGGATGAGCAGTTCTTC
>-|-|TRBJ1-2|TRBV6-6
CASSEYYGYTF
TGTGCCAGCAGTGAGTACTATGGCTACACCTTC
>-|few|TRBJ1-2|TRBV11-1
CASSSTGGLYGYTF
TGTGCCAGCAGCTCCACCGGGGGGCTGTATGGCTACACCTTC
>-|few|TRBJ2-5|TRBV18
CASSSQETQYF
TGTGCCAGCTCATCCCAAGAGACCCAGTACTTC
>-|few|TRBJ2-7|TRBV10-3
CASSHTGMIYEQYF
TGTGCCAGCAGCCACACAGGGATGATTTACGAGCAGTACTTC
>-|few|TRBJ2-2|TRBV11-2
CASSNRISGELFF
TGTGCCAGCAGCAACCGGATTTCCGGGGAGCTGTTTTTT
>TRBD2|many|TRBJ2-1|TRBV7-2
CASSLESTSRFF
TGTGCCAGCAGCTTAGAGTCGACTAGCCGGTTCTTC
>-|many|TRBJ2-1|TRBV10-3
CAIREGSYNEQFF
TGTGCCATCAGGGAGGGCTCCTACAATGAGCAGTTCTTC
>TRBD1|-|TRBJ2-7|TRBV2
CASINQARDRIYF
TGTGCCAGCATTAATCAGGCCCGGGACAGGATATACTTC
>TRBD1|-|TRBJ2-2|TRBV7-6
CASSRQGTGELFF
TGTGCCAGCAGCCGACAGGGAACCGGGGAGCTGTTTTTT
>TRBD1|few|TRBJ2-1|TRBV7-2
CASRNRDRVVGEQFF
TGTGCCAGCAGAAATCGGGACAGAGTTGTAGGGGAGCAGTTCTTC
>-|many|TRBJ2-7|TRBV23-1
CASSQFVGRGYEQYF
TGCGCCAGCAGTCAATTCGTAGGGAGGGGGTACGAGCAGTACTTC
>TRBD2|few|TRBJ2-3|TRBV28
CASRLAGVGGTDTQYF
TGTGCCAGCAGACTAGCGGGAGTGGGGGGCACAGATACGCAGTATTTT
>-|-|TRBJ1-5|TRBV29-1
CSVGGLNNQPQHF
TGCAGCGTTGGAGGTCTAAACAATCAGCCCCAGCATTTT
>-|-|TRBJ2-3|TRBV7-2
CASSIGGATDTQYF
TGTGCCAGCAGCATTGGAGGAGCCACAGATACGCAGTATTTT
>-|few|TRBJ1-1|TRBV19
CASTTPPQNTEAFF
TGTGCCAGTACCACTCCTCCCCAGAACACTGAAGCTTTCTTT
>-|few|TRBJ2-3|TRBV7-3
CASSLQGIDTQYF
TGTGCCAGCAGCTTGCAGGGTATAGATACGCAGTATTTT
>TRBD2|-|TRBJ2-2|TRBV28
CASSRLAGGVGELVF
TGTGCCAGCAGTCGACTAGCGGGAGGAGTCGGGGAGCTGGTTTTT
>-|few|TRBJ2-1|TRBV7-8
CASSLLGRGRGYNEQFF
TGTGCCAGCAGCTTATTGGGGAGGGGGCGCGGTTACAATGAGCAGTTCTTC
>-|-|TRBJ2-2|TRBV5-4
CASSPTINTGELFF
TGTGCCAGCAGCCCCACGATAAACACCGGGGAGCTGTTTTTT
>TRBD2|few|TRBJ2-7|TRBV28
CASSPGGMVDSYEQYF
TGTGCCAGCAGCCCGGGGGGGATGGTTGACTCCTACGAGCAGTACTTC
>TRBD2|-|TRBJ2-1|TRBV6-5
CASSSGGRANNEQFF
TGTGCCAGCAGTTCCGGCGGGAGGGCCAACAATGAGCAGTTCTTC
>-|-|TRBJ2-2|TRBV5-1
CASRETGELFF
TGCGCCAGCAGGGAAACCGGGGAGCTGTTTTTT
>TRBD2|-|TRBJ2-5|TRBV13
CASNRGSEREGPQYF
TGTGCCAGCAACAGGGGGTCGGAGCGGGAGGGCCCCCAGTACTTC
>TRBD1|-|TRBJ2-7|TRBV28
CASSPPGGASYEQYF
TGTGCCAGCAGTCCCCCAGGGGGCGCATCCTACGAGCAGTACTTC
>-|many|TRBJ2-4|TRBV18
CASSPPFRWDQNIQYF
TGTGCCAGCTCACCACCCTTCAGATGGGACCAAAACATTCAGTACTTC
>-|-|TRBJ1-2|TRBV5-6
CASSFLSGRDYGYTF
TGTGCCAGCAGCTTTCTCTCCGGCAGGGACTATGGCTACACCTTC
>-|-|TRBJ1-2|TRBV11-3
CASAPERISYGYTF
TGTGCCAGCGCCCCCGAGAGGATCTCCTATGGCTACACCTTC
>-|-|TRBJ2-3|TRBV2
CASSDLSPGENTQYF
TGTGCCAGCAGTGATCTCTCCCCAGGGGAGAATACGCAGTATTTT
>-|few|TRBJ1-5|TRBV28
CASRTPQSQHF
TGTGCCAGCAGGACTCCTCAGTCCCAGCATTTT
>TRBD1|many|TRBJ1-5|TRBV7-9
CASSVTGGNQPQHF
TGTGCCAGCAGCGTCACAGGGGGCAATCAGCCCCAGCATTTT